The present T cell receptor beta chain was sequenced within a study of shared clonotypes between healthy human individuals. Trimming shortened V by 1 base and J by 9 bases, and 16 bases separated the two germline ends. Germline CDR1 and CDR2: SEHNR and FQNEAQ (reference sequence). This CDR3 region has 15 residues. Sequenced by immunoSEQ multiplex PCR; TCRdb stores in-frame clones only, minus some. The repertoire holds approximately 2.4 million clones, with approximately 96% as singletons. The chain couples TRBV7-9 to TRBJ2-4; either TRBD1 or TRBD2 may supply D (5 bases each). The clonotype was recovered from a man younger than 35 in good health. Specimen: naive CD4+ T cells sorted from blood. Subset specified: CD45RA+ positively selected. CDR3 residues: CASSLDSLLGGIQYF. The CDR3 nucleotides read TGTGCCAGCAGCTTAGATTCCCTGCTTGGGGGCATTCAGTACTTC.